This T cell receptor beta chain was identified during a study of cytomegalovirus exposure and HLA in healthy donors. General study points: Researchers catalogued about 160 TCR beta chains as cytomegalovirus-associated. Previously analyzed data showed that most TCR beta V segments were productive at a frequency of about 90% or about 30%. A later examination showed that TCR association rates differed by HLA locus, with DRB1 most and HLA-C fewest.

This CDR3 contains 14 residues. Germline V gene sequence: CDR1 SEHNR, CDR2 FQNEAQ (reference sequence). The trim removed 4 bases at V and 7 bases at J, leaving 4 bases unmatched. In regard to this clone: The antigen is unknown.

In the PCR, 60 Vbeta and 13 Jbeta primers were used. The protocol was immunoSEQ multiplex PCR, while the TCRdb copy is restricted to in-frame clones and leaves out a portion. The sample holds 65,000 to 85,000 clones, 80% to 90% seen once. Specimen: PBMCs. The chain links TRBV7-9 to TRBJ1-1; 12 bases are a match to TRBD1. This TCR came from a woman in her twenties or thirties in good health and CMV-seronegative. DNA of the CDR3: TGTGCCAGCAGCTCGGGACAGGGGGCCAATGAAGCTTTCTTT. Its translation: CASSSGQGANEAFF.